This is a list of T cell receptor beta chains from one sample in a study of T-cell memory formation after mild COVID-19. TCRdb redid the calling of the 5' RACE reads with MiXCR, one entry per CDR3 protein. The sample gives about 610,000 distinct CDR3 sequences, roughly 17% of which show up once; 8.1% is in the top ten. Sample: PBMCs or a T cell subset sorted from them (not recorded which). The receptors stem from an adult woman who had mild COVID-19 (a few samples of this study predate the infection). Cell type and time point are not known. Each CDR3 is given with its conserved first and last residue. The D gene is left open where the match is weak. Where a row states a size, it is once, few, many or the class of an expanded clone; other rows omit it.

d_gene: TRBD1
j_gene: TRBJ2-6
v_gene: TRBV27
abundance: -
CDR3aa: CASNGTGNIRANVLTF
CDR3nt: TGTGCCAGCAATGGGACAGGGAATATACGGGCCAACGTCCTGACTTTC

d_gene: -
j_gene: TRBJ2-1
v_gene: TRBV4-2
abundance: few
CDR3aa: CASSQTRWEDRDNEQFF
CDR3nt: TGTGCCAGCAGCCAAACCCGATGGGAGGACCGTGACAATGAGCAGTTCTTC

d_gene: -
j_gene: TRBJ2-3
v_gene: TRBV7-9
abundance: -
CDR3aa: CASSLVLAVLDTQYF
CDR3nt: TGTGCCAGCAGCTTAGTACTGGCTGTTCTGGATACGCAGTATTTT

d_gene: -
j_gene: TRBJ1-1
v_gene: TRBV15
abundance: few
CDR3aa: CATSRVEENTEAFF
CDR3nt: TGTGCCACCAGCAGAGTGGAAGAGAACACTGAAGCTTTCTTT

d_gene: TRBD2
j_gene: TRBJ2-7
v_gene: TRBV29-1
abundance: -
CDR3aa: CSPNEGGSYEQYF
CDR3nt: TGCAGCCCAAACGAGGGAGGGTCCTACGAGCAGTACTTC

d_gene: -
j_gene: TRBJ2-1
v_gene: TRBV19
abundance: -
CDR3aa: CASSLRTASSYNEQFF
CDR3nt: TGTGCCAGTAGTCTTCGGACAGCCAGCTCCTACAATGAGCAGTTCTTC

d_gene: TRBD1
j_gene: TRBJ2-1
v_gene: TRBV6-5
abundance: few
CDR3aa: CATGTGSYNEQFF
CDR3nt: TGTGCCACCGGGACAGGGAGTTACAATGAGCAGTTCTTC

d_gene: TRBD1
j_gene: TRBJ1-2
v_gene: TRBV19
abundance: once
CDR3aa: CASTDRGLGYTF
CDR3nt: TGTGCCAGTACCGACAGGGGGCTTGGCTACACCTTC

d_gene: TRBD2
j_gene: TRBJ2-1
v_gene: TRBV12-3/TRBV12-4
abundance: -
CDR3aa: CATTLRASGKNEQFF
CDR3nt: TGTGCCACAACCCTAAGGGCTAGCGGGAAGAATGAGCAGTTCTTC

d_gene: TRBD1
j_gene: TRBJ2-7
v_gene: TRBV6-5
abundance: few
CDR3aa: CASSLDRRSSYEQYF
CDR3nt: TGTGCCAGCAGCCTGGACAGGCGGTCCTCCTACGAGCAGTACTTC

d_gene: -
j_gene: TRBJ2-6
v_gene: TRBV5-1
abundance: many
CDR3aa: CASSLDIYLSGANVLTF
CDR3nt: TGCGCCAGCAGCCTGGACATCTACCTCTCTGGGGCCAACGTCCTGACTTTC